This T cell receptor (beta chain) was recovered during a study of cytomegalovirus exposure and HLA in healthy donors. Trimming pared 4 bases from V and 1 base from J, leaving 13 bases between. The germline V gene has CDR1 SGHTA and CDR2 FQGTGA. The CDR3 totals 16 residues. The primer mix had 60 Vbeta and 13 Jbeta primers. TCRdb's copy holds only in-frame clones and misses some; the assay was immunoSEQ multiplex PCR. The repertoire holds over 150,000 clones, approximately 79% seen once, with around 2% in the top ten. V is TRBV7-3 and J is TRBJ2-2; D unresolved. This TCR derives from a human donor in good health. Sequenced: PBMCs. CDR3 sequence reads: CASSSKPRLNTGELFF. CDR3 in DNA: TGTGCCAGCAGCTCTAAACCACGCCTGAACACCGGGGAGCTGTTTTTT.